A selection of T cell receptor beta chains follows, all from one sample in a study of blood T cell repertoires in COVID-19. Assay used: immunoSEQ multiplex PCR; TCRdb lists only in-frame clones, some missing. The sample yields tens of thousands of clones, 90% to 95% seen once. The sample consisted of peripheral blood. These receptors originate from a human donor with active COVID-19. The donor label of this sample is uncertain. The CDR3 runs from the conserved cysteine through the conserved F or W. Only part of the rows carry a size: once, few, many, or a class if the clone is expanded.

clone size,V gene,CDR3 protein
.,TRBV6-5,CASSYSGGRAVQYF
few,TRBV7-9,CASSLSPRGPQGNQPQHF
.,TRBV19,CASSRAGTGSYEQYF
.,TRBV10-2,CASSPEVLSGRSVRDEQFF
once,TRBV28,CASSLSFSGANEQYF
.,TRBV19,CASSGRRAGGPDEQFF
.,TRBV6-5,CASSLRGGLNYGYTF
once,TRBV6-5,CASTPFGSSYNEQFF
.,TRBV5-4,CASSPGPGDRTPSGNTIYF
.,TRBV9,CASSVALAGGPFPDTQYF
.,TRBV6-5,CASSSRDWKFF
.,TRBV7-2,CASSLALAGAPIFRIEQFF
.,TRBV3-1/TRBV3-2,CASSQVQRGGPANTGELFF
once,TRBV6-5,CASSREQGLGSPLHF
once,TRBV11-3,CASSLIRSGELFF
.,TRBV4-2,CASSQVTAVGTDTQYF
.,TRBV13,CASSLQVEAFF
.,TRBV9,CASSPTGQPNTGELFF
.,TRBV12-5,CASGLSRGGDTQYF
once,TRBV5-4,CASSLGQGQVTEAFF
.,TRBV7-2,CASSLAFPGNTEAFF
few,TRBV5-4,CASSSDSALGYTF
.,TRBV2,CASSDGGSYEQYF
once,TRBV19,CASSITGRYEQYF
.,TRBV10-3,CAISESRLIVGGEQYF
.,TRBV27,CASSFVDVNTQYF
.,TRBV18,CASSLEWAGVSSGNTIYF
.,TRBV5-1,CASRIAGGYEQYF
.,TRBV3-1/TRBV3-2,CASSPKGTLASPGELFF
.,TRBV2,CAKGGSGTREQYF
once,TRBV6-5,CASIPGGHRNTEAFF
.,TRBV6-5,CASSPGTGSYEQYF
.,TRBV19,CASSPGTGSGYTF
.,TRBV6-5,CASSIRGLGETQYF
.,TRBV7-9,CASSSKGVGQPQHF
few,TRBV28,CASSLLVDYRYEQYF
.,TRBV5-1,CASSSSRQGETQYF
.,TRBV10-2,CASSESESGPQYF
.,TRBV4-3,CASSQDYPPGAGSTDTQYF
.,TRBV18,CASSRSQGGEQFF
.,TRBV5-1,CASRIDYSGETQYF